Below, 16 T cell receptor beta chains from the same sample are listed, as sequenced in a study of OX40 agonist ivuxolimab in advanced cancers. TCRdb's copy holds only in-frame clones and misses some; the assay was immunoSEQ multiplex PCR. Counted here are roughly 90,000 clones, around nine tenths occurring once; the ten biggest clones make up roughly 1.4%. The source was CD4+ or CD8+ T cells sorted from blood, collected in a trial of the OX40 agonist ivuxolimab. Every receptor here comes from an adult with an advanced solid tumor such as melanoma, head and neck, liver or kidney cancer.

This clone was seen just once. The CDR3 reads CASSLQEDTQYF. DNA of the CDR3: TGTGCCAGCAGTTTACAGGAAGATACGCAGTATTTT. V usage is TRBV28 and J usage is TRBJ2-3; D is uncertain. The CDR3 is 12 amino acids. Germline assignment: CDR1 MDHEN and CDR2 SYDVKM. The ends were cut back, 2 bases at V and 5 bases at J, with 5 bases in the middle.

This chain uses TRBV18 with TRBJ2-1; D tentatively fits TRBD1 or TRBD2 (6 bases each). The germline V and J ends were trimmed by 3 bases and 8 bases, with 14 bases remaining between them. Germline V CDR1 and CDR2: KGHSH, LQKENI. The CDR3 length is 14 residues. CDR3 bases: TGTGCCAGCTCACCCCGAGGGGGGCGGGATGAGCAGTTCTTC. This encodes CASSPRGGRDEQFF.

The rearrangement links TRBV20-1 to TRBJ1-4; D gene unclear. From germline, CDR1 is DFQATT and CDR2 SNEGSKA (reference sequence). V lost 3 bases and J lost 8, with 4 bases in between. CDR3 length equals 10 residues. The chain's CDR3 is CSARKEKLFF. For the CDR3, the DNA is TGCAGTGCTAGGAAAGAAAAACTGTTTTTT.

The chain is built from TRBV7-9 and TRBJ1-4; D ambiguous. CDR1 and CDR2 from the germline V gene are SEHNR and FQNEAQ (reference sequence). V dropped 5 bases and J dropped 2 bases, with 12 bases sitting between them. This CDR3 is built from 15 residues. The CDR3 sequence: CASSAREGTNEKLFF. The CDR3 DNA is TGTGCCAGCAGCGCTAGGGAGGGCACTAATGAAAAACTGTTTTTT.

The genes are TRBV7-2 and TRBJ1-5, with D possibly matching TRBD1 (5 bases). Germline CDR1 reads SGHTA; CDR2 reads FQGNSA. V lost 3 bases and J 2 bases, leaving 11 bases between the germline ends. The CDR3 length is 15 residues. The CDR3 DNA follows: TGTGCCAGCAGCTTCACTGGGGCAGGCAATCAGCCCCAGCATTTT. Encoded protein: CASSFTGAGNQPQHF.

The chain joins TRBV29-1 to TRBJ2-3, with 7 bases aligning to TRBD2. The ends lost 3 bases at V and 1 base at J; junction bases unmatched: 10. The germline CDR1 and CDR2 sequences are SQVTM and ANQGSEA. This CDR3 is 16 amino acids long. Written as DNA, the CDR3 is TGCAGCGTTGATGGGATGGGGGGGTTAGGCACAGATACGCAGTATTTT. Protein product: CSVDGMGGLGTDTQYF.

V and J are TRBV2 and TRBJ1-2; possibly TRBD1 for D (5 bases). The CDR3 length is 14 residues. V lost 5 bases and J lost 6, with 16 bases in between. Per germline, CDR1 SNHLY and CDR2 FYNNEI. The CDR3 nucleotides are TGTGCCAGCAGTTCATCAGGGACGATAGATGGCTACACCTTC. Translation: CASSSSGTIDGYTF.

This rearrangement joins TRBV6-1 to TRBJ2-5, with D unclear. The tail of the sequence fits TRBJ2-7 better, so the J call may be wrong. Looked up from germline, CDR1 is MNHNS and CDR2 is SASEGT. This CDR3 region has 15 residues. CDR3 in amino acids: CASSEAPGASYEQYF. In DNA, the CDR3 is TGTGCCAGCAGTGAAGCGCCAGGTGCCTCCTACGAGCAGTACTTC.

The chain is built from TRBV15 and TRBJ2-2, with 8 bases identical to TRBD1. The germline V gene has CDR1 LNHNV and CDR2 YYDKDF (reference sequence). Trimming took 1 base from V and 2 from J; bases not matched to a gene: 3. The CDR3 spans 16 residues. The CDR3, as DNA: TGTGCCACCAGCAGAGGCGGGACAGGAAACACCGGGGAGCTGTTTTTT. Its protein product is CATSRGGTGNTGELFF.

The chain carries TRBV5-1 and TRBJ1-1; D not certain. CDR3 length: 14 residues. The germline V and J ends were trimmed by 3 bases and 2 bases, with 11 bases remaining between them. Germline V gives CDR1 SGHRS, CDR2 YFSETQ. Here the CDR3 reads CASSYGEFNTEAFF. The CDR3 bases are TGCGCCAGCAGCTATGGGGAGTTTAACACTGAAGCTTTCTTT.

The chain uses TRBV11-2 and TRBJ2-5; 9 bases align to TRBD2. The CDR3 has 15 amino acids. Germline-derived CDR1 and CDR2 are SGHAT and FQNNGV. The V and J ends lost 6 bases and 5 bases, in that order; junction bases with no gene match: 10. The CDR3: CASSSIGGRGETQYF. The CDR3 DNA is TGTGCCAGCAGTTCCATTGGCGGGAGGGGGGAGACCCAGTACTTC. Full variable domain (outside the CDR3, taken from reference TRBV11-2 and TRBJ2-5): EAGVAQSPRYKIIEKRQSVAFWCNPISGHATLYWYQQILGQGPKLLIQFQNNGVVDDSQLPKDRFSAERLKGVDSTLKIQPAKLEDSAVYLCASSSIGGRGETQYFGPGTRLLVL.

The chain couples TRBV6-5 to TRBJ1-3; unclear D gene. The CDR3 extends over 15 amino acids. Germline assignment: CDR1 MNHEY and CDR2 SVGAGI. The V end lost 4 bases, the J end lost 0 bases, and 10 bases lay between the germline ends. The CDR3 protein is CASSLGRPSGNTIYF. The CDR3 DNA reads TGTGCCAGCAGTTTAGGACGGCCCTCTGGAAACACCATATATTTT.

This clone was seen a single time. The chain carries TRBV19 and TRBJ2-7, with TRBD1 matching 10 bases. CDR1 and CDR2 (germline): LNHDA, SQIVND (reference sequence). The CDR3 is made up of 16 amino acids. The junction had 15 bases not matched to a gene; V was cut back by 9 bases and J by 4 bases. The CDR3 protein is CASRDPGQGTGYEQYF. The CDR3 DNA follows: TGTGCCAGCCGAGACCCGGGACAGGGGACGGGATACGAGCAGTACTTC.

This clone was detected only once. In DNA form, the CDR3 reads TGCGCCAGCAGACGCTATAGCCAAAACACAGATACGCAGTATTTT. It yields the protein CASRRYSQNTDTQYF. V is TRBV5-1 and J is TRBJ2-3; no definite D call. The germline V gene encodes CDR1 SGHRS and CDR2 YFSETQ. Trimming removed 5 bases at V and 2 bases at J, with 15 bases between. The length of the CDR3 is 15 residues.

This clone occurred a few times. The chain uses TRBV28 and TRBJ2-5; 7 bases map to TRBD1. Germline CDR1 is MDHEN and CDR2 is SYDVKM. Trimming took 5 bases from V and 6 from J; bases not matched to a gene: 9. The CDR3 has 14 residues. This CDR3 is CASSAPTGPKTQYF. The CDR3 DNA is TGTGCCAGCAGTGCCCCGACAGGGCCAAAGACCCAGTACTTC.

The chain is built from TRBV6-1 and TRBJ2-1; D is possibly TRBD1 or TRBD2 (5 bases each). The CDR3 covers 15 residues. The germline gives CDR1 MNHNS, CDR2 SASEGT. V lost 1 base and J lost 0, with 7 bases in between. CDR3 coding DNA: TGTGCCAGCAGTGAAGGTGGGACCTCCTACAATGAGCAGTTCTTC. Translation gives CASSEGGTSYNEQFF.